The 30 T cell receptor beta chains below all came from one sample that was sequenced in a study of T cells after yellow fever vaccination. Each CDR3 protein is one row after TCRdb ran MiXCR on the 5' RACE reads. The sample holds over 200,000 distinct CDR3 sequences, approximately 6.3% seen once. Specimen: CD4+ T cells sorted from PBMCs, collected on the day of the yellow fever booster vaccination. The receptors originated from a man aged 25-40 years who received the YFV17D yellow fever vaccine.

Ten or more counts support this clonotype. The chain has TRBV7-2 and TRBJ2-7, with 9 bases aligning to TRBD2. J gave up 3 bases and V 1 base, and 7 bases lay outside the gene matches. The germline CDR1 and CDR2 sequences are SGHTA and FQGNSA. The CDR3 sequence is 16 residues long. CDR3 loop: CASSLVSSGSIYEQYF. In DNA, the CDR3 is TGTGCCAGCAGCTTAGTAAGTAGCGGGAGTATCTACGAGCAGTACTTC. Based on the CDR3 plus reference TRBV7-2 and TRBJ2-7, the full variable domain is GAGVSQSPSNKVTEKGKDVELRCDPISGHTALYWYRQSLGQGLEFLIYFQGNSAPDKSGLPSDRFSAERTGGSVSTLTIQRTQQEDSAVYLCASSLVSSGSIYEQYFGPGTRLTVT.

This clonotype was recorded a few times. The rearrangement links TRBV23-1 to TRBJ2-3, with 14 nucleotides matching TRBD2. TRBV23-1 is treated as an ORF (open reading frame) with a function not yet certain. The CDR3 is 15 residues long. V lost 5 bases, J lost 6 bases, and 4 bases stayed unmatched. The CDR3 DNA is TGCGCCAGCAGTTCCGGGACTAGCGGGAGTGATACGCAGTATTTT. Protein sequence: CASSSGTSGSDTQYF.

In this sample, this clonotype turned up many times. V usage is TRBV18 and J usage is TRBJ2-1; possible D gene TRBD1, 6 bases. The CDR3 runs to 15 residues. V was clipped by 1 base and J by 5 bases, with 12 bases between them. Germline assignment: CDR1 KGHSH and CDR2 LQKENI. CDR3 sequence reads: CASSPRSGTHNEQFF. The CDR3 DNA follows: TGTGCCAGCTCACCACGTTCCGGGACACACAATGAGCAGTTCTTC.

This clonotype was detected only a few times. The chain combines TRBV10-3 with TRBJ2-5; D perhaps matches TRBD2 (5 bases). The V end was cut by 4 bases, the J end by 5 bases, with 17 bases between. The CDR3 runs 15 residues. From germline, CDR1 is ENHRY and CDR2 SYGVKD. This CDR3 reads CAISGLARKGETQYF. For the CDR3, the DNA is TGTGCCATCAGTGGGTTAGCGCGGAAGGGTGAGACCCAGTACTTC.

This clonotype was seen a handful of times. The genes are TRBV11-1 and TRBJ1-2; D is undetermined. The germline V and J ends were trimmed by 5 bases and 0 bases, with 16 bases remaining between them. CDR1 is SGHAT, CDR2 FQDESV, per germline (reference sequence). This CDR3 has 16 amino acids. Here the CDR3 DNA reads TGTGCCAGCAGCGACGCAGGTGCGAATTCTAACTATGGCTACACCTTC. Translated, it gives CASSDAGANSNYGYTF.

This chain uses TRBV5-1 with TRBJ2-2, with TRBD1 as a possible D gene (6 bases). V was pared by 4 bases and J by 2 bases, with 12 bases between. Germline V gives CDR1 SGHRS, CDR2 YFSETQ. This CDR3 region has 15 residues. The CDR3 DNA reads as TGCGCCAGCAGCAGCCGGGACATAAACACCGGGGAGCTGTTTTTT. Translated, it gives CASSSRDINTGELFF.

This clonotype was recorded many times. CDR3 sequence reads: CASSQRAIEQYF. The CDR3 coding sequence is TGTGCCAGCAGTCAAAGGGCGATCGAGCAGTACTTC. The chain recombines TRBV28 with TRBJ2-7; no firm D call. V was shortened by 5 bases and J by 6 bases, with 11 bases between the two germline ends. This CDR3 comprises 12 residues. Germline V gene data show CDR1 as MDHEN and CDR2 as SYDVKM.

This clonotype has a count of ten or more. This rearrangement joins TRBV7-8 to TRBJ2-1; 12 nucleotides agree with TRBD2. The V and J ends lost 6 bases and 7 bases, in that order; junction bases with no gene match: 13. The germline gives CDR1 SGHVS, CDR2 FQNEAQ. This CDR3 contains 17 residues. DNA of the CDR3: TGTGCCAGCAGTAACAGAGGGGGACTAGCGGGTCTAAATGAGCAGTTCTTC. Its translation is CASSNRGGLAGLNEQFF.

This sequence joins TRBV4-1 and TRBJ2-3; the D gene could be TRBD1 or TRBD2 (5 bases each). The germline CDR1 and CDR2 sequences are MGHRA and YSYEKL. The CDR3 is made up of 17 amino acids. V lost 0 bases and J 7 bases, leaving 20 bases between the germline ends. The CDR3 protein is CASSQDSRAGVGNTQYF. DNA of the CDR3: TGCGCCAGCAGCCAAGATAGCAGGGCCGGGGTCGGTAATACGCAGTATTTT.

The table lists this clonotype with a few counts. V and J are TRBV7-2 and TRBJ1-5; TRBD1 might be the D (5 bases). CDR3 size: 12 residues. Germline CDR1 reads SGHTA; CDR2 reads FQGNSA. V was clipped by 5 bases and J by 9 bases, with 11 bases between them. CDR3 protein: CASSPQGLPQHF. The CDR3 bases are TGTGCCAGCAGCCCGCAGGGTCTGCCCCAGCATTTT.

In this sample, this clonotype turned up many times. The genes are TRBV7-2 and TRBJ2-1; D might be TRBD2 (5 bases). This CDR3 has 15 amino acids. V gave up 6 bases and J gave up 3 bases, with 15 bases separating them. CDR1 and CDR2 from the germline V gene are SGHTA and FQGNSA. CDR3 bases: TGTGCCAGCAGTCGAGCGGCTAGCAGCTACAATGAGCAGTTCTTC. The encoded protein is CASSRAASSYNEQFF.

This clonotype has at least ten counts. DNA of the CDR3: TGTGCCAGCAGTGAACCCGGGACTCTGTACGAGCAGTACTTC. Protein: CASSEPGTLYEQYF. This rearrangement joins TRBV12-3 or TRBV12-4 to TRBJ2-7; maybe TRBD2 (6 bases). The CDR3 is made up of 14 amino acids. Trimming cost V 5 bases and J 4 bases, with 15 bases left between them.

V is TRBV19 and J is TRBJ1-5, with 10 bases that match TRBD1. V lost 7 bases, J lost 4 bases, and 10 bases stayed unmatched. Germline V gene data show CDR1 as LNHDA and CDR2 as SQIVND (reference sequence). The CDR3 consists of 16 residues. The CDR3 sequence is CASTPVGTGANQPQHF. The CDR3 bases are TGTGCCAGTACCCCGGTTGGGACAGGGGCGAATCAGCCCCAGCATTTT.

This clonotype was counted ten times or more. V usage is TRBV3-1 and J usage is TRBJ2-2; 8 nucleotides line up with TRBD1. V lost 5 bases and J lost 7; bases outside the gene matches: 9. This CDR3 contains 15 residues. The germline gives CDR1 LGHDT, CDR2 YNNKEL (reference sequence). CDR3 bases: TGTGCCAGCAGCAGAGGACAGGGCGTTATCGGGGAGCTGTTTTTT. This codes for CASSRGQGVIGELFF.

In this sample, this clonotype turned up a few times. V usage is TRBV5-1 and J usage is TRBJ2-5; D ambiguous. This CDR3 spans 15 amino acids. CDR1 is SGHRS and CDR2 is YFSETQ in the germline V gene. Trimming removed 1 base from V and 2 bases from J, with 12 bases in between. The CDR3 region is CASSLNPATQETQYF. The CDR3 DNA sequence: TGCGCCAGCAGCTTGAATCCAGCCACGCAAGAGACCCAGTACTTC.

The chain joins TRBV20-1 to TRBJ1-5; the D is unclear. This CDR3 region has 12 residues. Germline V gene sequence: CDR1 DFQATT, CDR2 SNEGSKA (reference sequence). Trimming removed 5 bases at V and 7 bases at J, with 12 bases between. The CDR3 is CSALDGAQPQHF. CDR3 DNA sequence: TGCAGTGCTTTGGACGGCGCGCAGCCCCAGCATTTT.

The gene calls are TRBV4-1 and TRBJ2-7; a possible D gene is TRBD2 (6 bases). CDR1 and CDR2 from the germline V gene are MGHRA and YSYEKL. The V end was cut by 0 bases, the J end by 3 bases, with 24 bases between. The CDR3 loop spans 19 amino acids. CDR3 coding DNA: TGCGCCAGCAGCCAAGATATGACTAGAAACTTGTTCCCCAGCTACGAGCAGTACTTC. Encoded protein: CASSQDMTRNLFPSYEQYF.

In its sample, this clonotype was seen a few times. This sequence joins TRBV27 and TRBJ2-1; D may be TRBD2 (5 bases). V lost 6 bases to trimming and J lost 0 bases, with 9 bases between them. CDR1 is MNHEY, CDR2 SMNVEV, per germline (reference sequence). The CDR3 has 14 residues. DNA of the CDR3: TGTGCCAGCAGGGACTCGAGCTCCTACAATGAGCAGTTCTTC. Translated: CASRDSSSYNEQFF.

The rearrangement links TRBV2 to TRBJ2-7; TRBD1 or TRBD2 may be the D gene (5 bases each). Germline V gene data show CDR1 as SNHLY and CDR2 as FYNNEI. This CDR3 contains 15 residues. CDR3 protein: CAKQRRQGGFYEQYF. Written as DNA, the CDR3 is TGTGCTAAGCAGCGGCGGCAGGGTGGATTTTACGAGCAGTACTTC.

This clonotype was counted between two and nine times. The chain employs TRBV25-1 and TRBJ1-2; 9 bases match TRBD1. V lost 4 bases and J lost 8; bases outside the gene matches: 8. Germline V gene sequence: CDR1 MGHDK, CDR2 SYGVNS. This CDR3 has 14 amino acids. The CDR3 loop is CASSVTGTGSGYTF. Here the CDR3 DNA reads TGTGCCAGCAGTGTAACCGGGACAGGGAGCGGCTACACCTTC.

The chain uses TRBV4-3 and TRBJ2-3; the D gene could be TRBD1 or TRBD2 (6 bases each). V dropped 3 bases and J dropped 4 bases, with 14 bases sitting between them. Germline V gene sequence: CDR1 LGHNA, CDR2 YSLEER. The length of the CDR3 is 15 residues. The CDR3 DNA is TGCGCCAGCAGCCAGTCGTATGGGGGGCCAGATACGCAGTATTTT. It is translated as CASSQSYGGPDTQYF.

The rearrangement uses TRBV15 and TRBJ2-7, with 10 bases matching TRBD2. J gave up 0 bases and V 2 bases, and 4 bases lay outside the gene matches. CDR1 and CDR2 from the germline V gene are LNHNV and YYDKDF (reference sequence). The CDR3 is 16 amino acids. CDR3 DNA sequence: TGTGCCACCAGCAGACAACTAGCGGGGAGCTCCTACGAGCAGTACTTC. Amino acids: CATSRQLAGSSYEQYF.

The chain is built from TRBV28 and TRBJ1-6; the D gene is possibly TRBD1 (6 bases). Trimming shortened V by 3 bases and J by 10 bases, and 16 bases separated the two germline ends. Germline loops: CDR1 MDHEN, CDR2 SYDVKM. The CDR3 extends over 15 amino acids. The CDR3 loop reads CASSLPQGRRSPLHF. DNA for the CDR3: TGTGCCAGCAGTTTGCCACAGGGAAGGCGATCACCCCTCCACTTT.

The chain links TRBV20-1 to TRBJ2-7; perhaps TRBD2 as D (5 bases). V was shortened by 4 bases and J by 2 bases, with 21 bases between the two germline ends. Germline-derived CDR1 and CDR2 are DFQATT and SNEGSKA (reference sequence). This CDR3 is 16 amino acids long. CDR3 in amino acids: CSATTTWFRDAYEQYF. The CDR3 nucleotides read TGCAGTGCTACTACCACTTGGTTCCGGGATGCCTACGAGCAGTACTTC.

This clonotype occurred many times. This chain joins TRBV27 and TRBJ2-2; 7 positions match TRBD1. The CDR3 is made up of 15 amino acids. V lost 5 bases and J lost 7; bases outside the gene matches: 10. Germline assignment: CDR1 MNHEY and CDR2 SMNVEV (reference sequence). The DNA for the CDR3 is TGTGCCAGCAGTCTGACAGGGAAGATCTTCGGGGAGCTGTTTTTT. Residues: CASSLTGKIFGELFF.

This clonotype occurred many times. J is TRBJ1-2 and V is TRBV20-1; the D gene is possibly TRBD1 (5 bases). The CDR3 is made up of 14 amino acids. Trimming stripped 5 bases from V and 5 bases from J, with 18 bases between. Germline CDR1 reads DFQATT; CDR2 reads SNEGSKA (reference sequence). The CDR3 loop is CSAFGGWGGYGYTF. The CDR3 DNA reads TGCAGTGCTTTCGGGGGATGGGGAGGGTATGGCTACACCTTC.

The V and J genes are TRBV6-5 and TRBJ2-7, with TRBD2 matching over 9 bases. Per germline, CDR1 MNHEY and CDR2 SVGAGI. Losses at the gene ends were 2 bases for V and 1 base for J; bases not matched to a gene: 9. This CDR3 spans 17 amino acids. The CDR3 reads CASSYGGVAGVSYEQYF. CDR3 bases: TGTGCCAGCAGTTACGGAGGGGTAGCGGGAGTATCCTACGAGCAGTACTTC.

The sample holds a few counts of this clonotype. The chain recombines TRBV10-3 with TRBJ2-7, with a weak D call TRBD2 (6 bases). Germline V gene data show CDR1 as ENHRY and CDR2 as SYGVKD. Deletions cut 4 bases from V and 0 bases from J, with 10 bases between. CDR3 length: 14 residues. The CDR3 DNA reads TGTGCCATCAGTGGGGGGGTTCTCTCCTACGAGCAGTACTTC. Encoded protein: CAISGGVLSYEQYF.

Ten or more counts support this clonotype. The CDR3 nucleotides are TGTGCCAGCAGTTACTCCGGGACAGGGATACGTTTGGGAGAGACCCAGTACTTC. This translates into CASSYSGTGIRLGETQYF. The chain recombines TRBV6-5 with TRBJ2-5; 9 nucleotides agree with TRBD1. V gave up 0 bases and J gave up 4 bases; unmatched junction bases: 12. This CDR3 comprises 18 residues. Germline V CDR1 and CDR2: MNHEY, SVGAGI.

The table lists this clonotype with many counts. The CDR3 loop is CASSLGSGFTDTQYF. The CDR3 nucleotides read TGTGCCAGCAGCTTGGGTAGCGGATTCACAGATACGCAGTATTTT. This rearrangement joins TRBV7-9 to TRBJ2-3; D is possibly TRBD2 (6 bases). Germline CDR1 and CDR2: SEHNR and FQNEAQ (reference sequence). CDR3 length: 15 amino acids. Trimming removed 3 bases at V and 2 bases at J, with 12 bases between.